The clone carrying this TCR beta chain was seen many times. Its antigen is still unknown. TCR alpha and TCR beta cDNA libraries with sample barcodes and UMIs came from 5'RACE using constant-segment primers. TCRdb re-called the 5' RACE reads with MiXCR, one entry per CDR3 protein. The sample records nearly 110,000 distinct CDR3 sequences, 13% to 15% being singletons. This sample was taken from a study of T-cell memory formation after mild COVID-19. Study background: TCR clusters were largely donor specific.

Germline lookup yields CDR1 SGHRS and CDR2 YFSETQ. The CDR3 is 15 residues long. The trim removed 3 bases at V and 2 bases at J, leaving 7 bases unmatched. General study points: Pre-infection memory held some responding clones, suggesting pre-existing cross-reactive T cells responded. There was a balanced CD4/CD8 profile in clones contracting day 15 to 85, and later expanders leaned CD4+.

The receptor comes from a man aged 18 to 30 who had mild COVID-19 (a few samples of this study predate the infection). Cell type and time point are not known. Sequences were obtained from PBMCs or a T cell subset sorted from them (not recorded which). The chain couples TRBV5-1 to TRBJ2-7; 8 nucleotides line up with TRBD1. CDR3 in DNA: TGCGCCAGCAGCTGGACAGGGCTTGGAGCCTACGAGCAGTACTTC. Protein: CASSWTGLGAYEQYF.